This T cell receptor beta chain derives from a study of blood T cell repertoires in COVID-19. The wider study: The origin of the acute and convalescent COVID-19 samples was the United States, Italy and Spain. T cells, B-cell-depleted T cells, or PBMCs supplied cDNA or gDNA.

Per the authors' pipeline: Amplified reference gene primers provided the basis for estimating nucleated cell counts. The repertoire was sequenced with immunoSEQ multiplex PCR; TCRdb's copy has only in-frame clones and lacks some. D and trimming were read from the DNA, whereas the V and J calls and clone size are those reported in that table. Among about 180,000 clones, about 85% were seen once, and the ten largest hold roughly 2.9%. The trim removed 6 bases at V and 5 bases at J, leaving 3 bases unmatched. Germline CDR1 is LGHNT and CDR2 is FRNRAP. The CDR3 length is 12 residues. Sample: peripheral blood. This TCR came from a woman aged 30 to 39 with active or convalescent COVID-19. The chain carries TRBV12-5 and TRBJ2-7, with TRBD1 identical over 8 bases. CDR3 protein: CASGQDRDEQYF. CDR3 coding DNA: TGTGCTAGTGGCCAGGACAGGGACGAGCAGTACTTC.